This T cell receptor beta chain was identified during a study of cytomegalovirus exposure and HLA in healthy donors. Vbeta (60) and Jbeta (13) primers were used in the PCR. Assay: immunoSEQ multiplex PCR; the TCRdb copy retains only in-frame clones and omits some. The sample contains 55,000 to 70,000 clones, around three quarters of which appear only once. In regard to this clone: What it recognizes is unknown.

Study conclusions and caveats: A later analysis linked a missense variant in DCLRE1C to the trimming of TCR beta V and J genes. According to a later analysis, most TCR beta chains associated with CMV appeared HLA-restricted.

This clonotype was sampled from a woman aged 55-70 years in good health and CMV-seropositive. The sequenced sample consisted of PBMCs.

The CDR3 bases are TGTGCCAGCAGCTTGGAGGGCACCAGGGGCTACAATGAGCAGTTCTTC. Its translation: CASSLEGTRGYNEQFF. The V gene is TRBV5-6, the J gene TRBJ2-1, with a tentative D call TRBD1 (6 bases). V dropped 0 bases and J dropped 3 bases, with 13 bases sitting between them. Per the germline V gene, CDR1 is SGHDT and CDR2 is YYEEEE. The CDR3 is 16 amino acids.